The 26 T cell receptor beta chains below all came from one sample that was sequenced in a study of preoperative IRX-2 immunotherapy in early breast cancer. Generated by immunoSEQ multiplex PCR, the TCRdb table keeps only in-frame clones and is missing some. This sample has around 95,000 clones; roughly 88% occur once, and the top ten carry roughly 1.9%. Treatment noted: preoperative locoregional IRX-2 cytokine immunotherapy. The specimen was tumor tissue, collected after IRX-2 immunotherapy. The receptors shown here come from a human donor with breast cancer.

The chain recombines TRBV19 with TRBJ2-3, with D possibly matching TRBD2 (6 bases). The CDR3 consists of 13 residues. V lost 9 bases, J lost 4 bases, and 14 bases lay in between. The germline gives CDR1 LNHDA, CDR2 SQIVND (reference sequence). The CDR3 loop reads CASRGGNADTQYF. The DNA for the CDR3 is TGTGCCAGCCGCGGAGGGAATGCAGATACGCAGTATTTT.

The chain combines TRBV28 with TRBJ1-1; TRBD1 matches at 8 bases. Unmatched junction bases numbered 6, after V lost 8 bases and J lost 1 base. From germline, CDR1 is MDHEN and CDR2 SYDVKM. The CDR3 consists of 14 residues. This chain's CDR3 is CASGQGRANTEAFF. The DNA for the CDR3 is TGTGCCAGCGGACAGGGCAGGGCGAACACTGAAGCTTTCTTT.

The chain couples TRBV18 to TRBJ2-7, with 9 bases lining up with TRBD1. The CDR3 length is 15 residues. J gave up 1 base and V 8 bases, and 9 bases lay outside the gene matches. CDR1 is KGHSH and CDR2 is LQKENI in the germline V gene. The CDR3 nucleotides read TGTGCCAGCCGACCGGGACAGGGAACGTCCTACGAGCAGTACTTC. Its protein is CASRPGQGTSYEQYF.

The gene calls are TRBV29-1 and TRBJ2-5, with D unclear. The CDR3 runs to 13 residues. Germline CDR1 is SQVTM and CDR2 is ANQGSEA. With 5 bases removed from V and 2 bases from J, the gap between germline ends came to 12 bases. CDR3 DNA: TGCAGCGTTTTCGACGGAGCACAAGAGACCCAGTACTTC. This translates into CSVFDGAQETQYF. Supplemented by reference TRBV29-1 and TRBJ2-5, the full variable domain reads SAVISQKPSRDICQRGTSLTIQCQVDSQVTMMFWYRQQPGQSLTLIATANQGSEATYESGFVIDKFPISRPNLTFSTLTVSNMSPEDSSIYLCSVFDGAQETQYFGPGTRLLVL.

The chain uses TRBV28 and TRBJ2-2; possible D gene TRBD1, 6 bases. Germline V CDR1 and CDR2: MDHEN, SYDVKM. Trimming cost V 8 bases and J 7 bases, with 11 bases left between them. The CDR3 loop spans 12 amino acids. Here the CDR3 DNA reads TGTGCCAGCGGACAGTCCATCGGGGAGCTGTTTTTT. Protein: CASGQSIGELFF.

CDR3 sequence reads: CASSPALSSGSYEQYF. DNA for the CDR3: TGTGCCAGCAGTCCCGCGCTCTCGAGCGGGAGTTACGAGCAGTACTTC. V and J are TRBV6-8 and TRBJ2-7; TRBD2 matches at 8 bases. V trimming: 5 bases; J trimming: 4 bases; junction bases outside the gene matches: 13. The CDR3 spans 16 residues. Germline CDR1 and CDR2: MNHGY and SAAAGT.

The genes are TRBV14 and TRBJ1-2; no firm D call. CDR1 and CDR2 (germline): SGHDN, FVKESK. CDR3 length equals 13 residues. The V end was cut by 4 bases, the J end by 7 bases, with 13 bases between. CDR3 nucleotide sequence: TGTGCCAGCAGCCTCAATCCGGGCCTTGGCTACACCTTC. Translating gives CASSLNPGLGYTF.

As DNA, the CDR3 is TGTGCCATCAGCGATCCCACAGGGGGCGACTATGGCTACACCTTC. Translating gives CAISDPTGGDYGYTF. The chain links TRBV6-8 to TRBJ1-2; 9 bases map to TRBD1. This CDR3 comprises 15 residues. Germline V lookup: CDR1 MNHGY, CDR2 SAAAGT. With 10 bases clipped from V and 3 bases from J, the junction kept 12 bases outside the gene matches.

This clone was seen only a few times. The chain is built from TRBV10-3 and TRBJ2-1, with D perhaps given as TRBD1 or TRBD2 (5 bases each). The ends were cut back, 2 bases at V and 14 bases at J, with 13 bases in the middle. Per the germline V gene, CDR1 is ENHRY and CDR2 is SYGVKD. The CDR3 has 12 amino acids. The CDR3 region has the DNA TGTGCCATCAGTGAGGACGGGGCAGAAGAGTTCTTC. Protein product: CAISEDGAEEFF.

This chain links TRBV28 with TRBJ1-2; no firm D call. The CDR3 has 14 residues. Trimming left V 6 bases short and J 2 bases short, with 13 bases between. The V gene's germline CDR1 is MDHEN and CDR2 SYDVKM. The CDR3 DNA reads as TGTGCCAGCAGCTCCCAACCAGTGAACTATGGCTACACCTTC. Protein: CASSSQPVNYGYTF.

The chain recombines TRBV5-1 with TRBJ1-2; perhaps TRBD1 as D (5 bases). V was shortened by 4 bases and J by 2 bases, with 12 bases between the two germline ends. This CDR3 is 14 amino acids long. In germline, CDR1 is SGHRS, CDR2 YFSETQ. CDR3 amino acids: CASSPNGANYGYTF. The CDR3 nucleotides read TGCGCCAGCAGCCCAAACGGGGCGAACTATGGCTACACCTTC.

The V gene is TRBV7-2, the J gene TRBJ2-3, with TRBD1 matching over 8 bases. Germline V gene data show CDR1 as SGHTA and CDR2 as FQGNSA. With V trimmed by 3 bases and J by 5 bases, 1 base remained unmatched. This CDR3 has 13 amino acids. CDR3 protein: CASSFDRGDTQYF. Here the CDR3 DNA reads TGTGCCAGCAGCTTCGACAGGGGAGATACGCAGTATTTT.

V usage is TRBV11-3 and J usage is TRBJ2-5, with D perhaps TRBD1 (6 bases). V lost 4 bases, J lost 2 bases, and 20 bases lay in between. The length of the CDR3 is 17 residues. Germline V gene sequence: CDR1 SGHNT, CDR2 YENEEA. CDR3 amino acids: CASSSDVGQPNQETQYF. The CDR3 coding sequence is TGTGCCAGCAGCTCTGACGTCGGACAGCCAAATCAAGAGACCCAGTACTTC.

This rearrangement joins TRBV10-1 to TRBJ2-1; 11 nucleotides agree with TRBD2. Germline V gene lookup returns CDR1 WNHNN and CDR2 SYGVQD (reference sequence). After removal of 3 bases from V and 3 bases from J, the junction contained 7 bases not matched to a gene. This CDR3 has 17 amino acids. CDR3 sequence: CASSEKGLAVFYNEQFF. The CDR3, as DNA: TGCGCCAGCAGTGAAAAGGGACTAGCGGTCTTCTACAATGAGCAGTTCTTC.

The rearrangement uses TRBV7-6 and TRBJ2-1; 11 bases are a match to TRBD2. CDR1 is SGHVS and CDR2 is FNYEAQ in the germline V gene. This CDR3 region has 15 residues. V lost 4 bases, J lost 2 bases, and 1 base stayed unmatched. In DNA form, the CDR3 reads TGTGCCAGCAGCTCGGGACTAGCGGCCTACAATGAGCAGTTCTTC. Translation gives CASSSGLAAYNEQFF. Full variable domain (rest looked up from reference TRBV7-6 and TRBJ2-1): GAGVSQSPRYKVTKRGQDVALRCDPISGHVSLYWYRQALGQGPEFLTYFNYEAQQDKSGLPNDRFSAERPEGSISTLTIQRTEQRDSAMYRCASSSGLAAYNEQFFGPGTRLTVL.

This rearrangement joins TRBV6-8 to TRBJ1-1, with 7 bases matching TRBD1. The ends lost 11 bases at V and 0 bases at J; junction bases unmatched: 6. Germline V lookup: CDR1 MNHGY, CDR2 SAAAGT. The CDR3 runs 13 residues. The CDR3 DNA follows: TGTGCCGCAGGGGGGGCCATGAACACTGAAGCTTTCTTT. This gives the protein CAAGGAMNTEAFF.

The chain is built from TRBV5-1 and TRBJ1-5, with 9 bases fitting TRBD1. The CDR3 contains 15 residues. J gave up 7 bases and V 4 bases, and 9 bases lay outside the gene matches. Germline V gene lookup returns CDR1 SGHRS and CDR2 YFSETQ. CDR3 in DNA: TGCGCCAGCAGCAGCGGGACAGGGCAAGGGCAGCCCCAGCATTTT. Amino acid sequence: CASSSGTGQGQPQHF.

The V and J genes are TRBV18 and TRBJ2-2, with D uncertain. Germline CDR1 is KGHSH and CDR2 is LQKENI. The CDR3 sequence is 15 residues long. V was shortened by 2 bases and J by 1 base, with 8 bases between the two germline ends. The CDR3 DNA reads TGTGCCAGCTCACCAAGCCAATTGAACACCGGGGAGCTGTTTTTT. It codes for CASSPSQLNTGELFF.

This clone was observed a single time. The gene calls are TRBV1 and TRBJ2-5; the listed D gene, TRBD2, was not tested against the DNA. TRBV1 is a documented pseudogene. This CDR3 is built from 15 residues. CDR3: CTRKRLAGVLETQYF. The CDR3 DNA follows: TGCACCAGGAAACGACTAGCGGGGGTACTCGAGACCCAGTACTTC.

The J gene is TRBJ2-1, the V gene TRBV6-8; D is perhaps TRBD2 (6 bases). The CDR3 sequence is 16 residues long. V was cut by 5 bases and J by 4 bases, with 18 bases left in between. Looked up from germline, CDR1 is MNHGY and CDR2 is SAAAGT. CDR3 nucleotides: TGTGCCAGCAGTGACTTTAGAGCGGGTGTTTACAATGAGCAGTTCTTC. It is translated as CASSDFRAGVYNEQFF.

The genes are TRBV30 and TRBJ1-1, with 9 nucleotides matching TRBD1. This CDR3 comprises 16 residues. The ends lost 1 base at V and 1 base at J; junction bases unmatched: 7. CDR1 is GTSNPN and CDR2 is SVGIG in the germline V gene (reference sequence). CDR3 sequence: CAWSALGQGSNTEAFF. The DNA for the CDR3 is TGTGCCTGGAGTGCCTTAGGACAGGGGTCGAACACTGAAGCTTTCTTT.

This rearrangement joins TRBV6-8 to TRBJ1-2, with D possibly being TRBD1 (5 bases). CDR3 length: 14 residues. The V end lost 2 bases, the J end lost 4 bases, and 11 bases lay between the germline ends. Germline loops: CDR1 MNHGY, CDR2 SAAAGT. The CDR3 here is CASSYSRAGYGYTF. CDR3 sequence (DNA): TGTGCCAGCAGTTACAGCAGGGCGGGCTATGGCTACACCTTC.

J is TRBJ2-2 and V is TRBV19; 13 bases are a match to TRBD2. Trimming removed 4 bases from V and 5 bases from J; junction bases left unmatched: 4. CDR3 length: 16 residues. The germline gives CDR1 LNHDA, CDR2 SQIVND (reference sequence). In DNA form, the CDR3 reads TGTGCCAGTAGTACACGACTAGCGGGGGGAACCGGGGAGCTGTTTTTT. Protein sequence: CASSTRLAGGTGELFF.

This chain joins TRBV7-8 and TRBJ1-4; 9 bases line up with TRBD1. After removal of 1 base from V and 6 bases from J, the junction contained 3 bases not matched to a gene. The CDR3 spans 15 residues. Germline assignment: CDR1 SGHVS and CDR2 FQNEAQ. The CDR3 region has the DNA TGTGCCAGCAGCTTAGAGGGACAGGGAGATGAAAAACTGTTTTTT. Translation gives CASSLEGQGDEKLFF.

This sequence joins TRBV5-1 and TRBJ1-6; possible D gene TRBD1, 6 bases. V dropped 2 bases and J dropped 8 bases, with 17 bases sitting between them. The CDR3 sequence is 16 residues long. Germline V CDR1 and CDR2: SGHRS, YFSETQ. Here the CDR3 reads CASSLSSQGKDSPLHF. In DNA, the CDR3 is TGCGCCAGCAGCTTAAGTTCACAGGGAAAGGATTCACCCCTCCACTTT.

The chain is built from TRBV19 and TRBJ1-2; 9 nucleotides match TRBD1. Trimming cost V 3 bases and J 8 bases; bases outside gene matches: 10. CDR1 and CDR2 from the germline V gene are LNHDA and SQIVND (reference sequence). There are 15 residues in the CDR3. CDR3 nucleotide sequence: TGTGCCAGTAGTATCACAGGGGGCTTTCACGAAGGCTACACCTTC. This encodes CASSITGGFHEGYTF. The full variable domain, completed using reference TRBV19 and TRBJ1-2, is DGGITQSPKYLFRKEGQNVTLSCEQNLNHDAMYWYRQDPGQGLRLIYYSQIVNDFQKGDIAEGYSVSREKKESFPLTVTSAQKNPTAFYLCASSITGGFHEGYTFGSGTRLTVV.